This TCR beta chain was profiled in a study of beta chain features in type 1 diabetes. Study at large: Age, gender and cell yields were alike across patients and healthy donors.

Study-level results: Within patients, naive, central memory and Treg TCRB repertoires seemed more similar than within healthy donors.

Isolated RNA was reverse transcribed in full, so expressed TCRB transcripts were sequenced. TCRdb's copy holds only in-frame clones and misses some; the assay was immunoSEQ multiplex PCR. This table holds roughly 450,000 clones, approximately 13% found once. CDR3 length: 13 residues. Trimming took off 5 bases at V and 5 bases at J, with 12 bases between the two ends. Germline V lookup: CDR1 MDHEN, CDR2 SYDVKM. The table lists this clone with many counts. Its antigen remains unidentified. This TCR was recovered from a man aged 30 to 45 in good health. The sequencing input was naive CD4+ T cells from blood. The chain has TRBV28 and TRBJ1-2; possibly TRBD1 for D (5 bases). The CDR3 sequence is CASSATGVYGYTF. In nucleotides, the CDR3 is TGTGCCAGCAGTGCAACAGGCGTTTATGGCTACACCTTC.